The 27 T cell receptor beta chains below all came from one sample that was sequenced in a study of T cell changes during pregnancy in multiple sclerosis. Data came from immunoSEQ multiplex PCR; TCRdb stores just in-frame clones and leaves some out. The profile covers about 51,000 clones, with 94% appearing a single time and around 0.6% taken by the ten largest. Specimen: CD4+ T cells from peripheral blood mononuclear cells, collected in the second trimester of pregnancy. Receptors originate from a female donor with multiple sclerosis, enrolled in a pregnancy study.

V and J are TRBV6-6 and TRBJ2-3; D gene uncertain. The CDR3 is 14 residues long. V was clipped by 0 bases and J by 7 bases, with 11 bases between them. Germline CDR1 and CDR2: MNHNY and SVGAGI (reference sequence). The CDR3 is CASSYSSLANTQYF. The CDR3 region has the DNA TGTGCCAGCAGTTACTCGAGTCTCGCGAATACGCAGTATTTT.

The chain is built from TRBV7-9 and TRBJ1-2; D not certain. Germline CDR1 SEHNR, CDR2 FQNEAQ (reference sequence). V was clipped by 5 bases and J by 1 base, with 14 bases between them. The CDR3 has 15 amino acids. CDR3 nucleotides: TGTGCCAGCAGCAATATCACCACTCTTAACTATGGCTACACCTTC. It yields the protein CASSNITTLNYGYTF.

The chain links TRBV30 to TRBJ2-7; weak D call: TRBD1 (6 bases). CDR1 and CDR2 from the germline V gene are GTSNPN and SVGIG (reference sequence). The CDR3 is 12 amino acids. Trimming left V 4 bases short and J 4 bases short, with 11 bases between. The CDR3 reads CAWKGGGYEQYF. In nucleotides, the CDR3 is TGTGCCTGGAAAGGGGGTGGTTACGAGCAGTACTTC.

CDR3 protein: CASSIAGETQYF. The CDR3 DNA reads TGTGCCAGTAGTATAGCGGGAGAGACCCAGTACTTC. This chain links TRBV19 with TRBJ2-5; the D is unclear. The CDR3 runs to 12 residues. CDR1 is LNHDA and CDR2 is SQIVND in the germline V gene (reference sequence). V was trimmed by 1 base and J by 4 bases, leaving 4 bases between them.

The chain's CDR3 is CAWRDTEGRLGFGYTF. CDR3 coding DNA: TGTGCCTGGAGGGACACAGAAGGCCGACTCGGTTTTGGCTACACCTTC. V usage is TRBV30 and J usage is TRBJ1-2; TRBD1 is a possible D gene (5 bases). Per the germline V gene, CDR1 is GTSNPN and CDR2 is SVGIG (reference sequence). Deletions cut 3 bases from V and 7 bases from J, with 24 bases between. The CDR3 consists of 16 residues.

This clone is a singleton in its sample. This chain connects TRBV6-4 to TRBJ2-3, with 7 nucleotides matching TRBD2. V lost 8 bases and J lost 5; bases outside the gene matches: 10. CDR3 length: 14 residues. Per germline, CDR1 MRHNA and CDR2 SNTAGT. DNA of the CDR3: TGTGCCAGCTCAGGACTAGGCAATCAAGATACGCAGTATTTT. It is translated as CASSGLGNQDTQYF.

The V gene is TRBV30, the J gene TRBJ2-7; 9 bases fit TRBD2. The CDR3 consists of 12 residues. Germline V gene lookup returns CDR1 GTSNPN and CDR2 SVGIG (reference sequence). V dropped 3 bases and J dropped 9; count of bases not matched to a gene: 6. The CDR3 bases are TGTGCCTGGAGCGGGACTAGCATGAGGCAGTACTTC. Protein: CAWSGTSMRQYF.

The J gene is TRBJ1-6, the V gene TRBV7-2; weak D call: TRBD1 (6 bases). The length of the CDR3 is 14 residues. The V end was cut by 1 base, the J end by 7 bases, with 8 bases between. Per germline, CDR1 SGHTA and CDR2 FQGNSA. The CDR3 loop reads CASSLGTDNSPLHF. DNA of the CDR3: TGTGCCAGCAGCTTAGGGACAGACAATTCACCCCTCCACTTT. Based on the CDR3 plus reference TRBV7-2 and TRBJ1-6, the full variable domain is GAGVSQSPSNKVTEKGKDVELRCDPISGHTALYWYRQSLGQGLEFLIYFQGNSAPDKSGLPSDRFSAERTGGSVSTLTIQRTQQEDSAVYLCASSLGTDNSPLHFGNGTRLTVT.

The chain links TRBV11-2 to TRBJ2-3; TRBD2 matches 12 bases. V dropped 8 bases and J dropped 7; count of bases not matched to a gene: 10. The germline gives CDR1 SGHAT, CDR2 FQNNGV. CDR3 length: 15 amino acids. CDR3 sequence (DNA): TGTGCCAGCGGAATGACTAGCGGGGGTCCCCATACGCAGTATTTT. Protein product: CASGMTSGGPHTQYF.

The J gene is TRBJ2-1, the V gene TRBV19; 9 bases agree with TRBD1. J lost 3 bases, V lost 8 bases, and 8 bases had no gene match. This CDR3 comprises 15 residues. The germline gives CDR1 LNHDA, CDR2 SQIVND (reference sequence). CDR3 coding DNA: TGTGCCAGTGCCTTCGGGACAGGGCTCTACAATGAGCAGTTCTTC. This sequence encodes CASAFGTGLYNEQFF.

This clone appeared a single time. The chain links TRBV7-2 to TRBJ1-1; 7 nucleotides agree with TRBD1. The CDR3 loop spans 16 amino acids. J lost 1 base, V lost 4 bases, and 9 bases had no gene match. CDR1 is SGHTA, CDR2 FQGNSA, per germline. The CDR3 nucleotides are TGTGCCAGCAGCTCCCGAATAGGGGGCGCGAACACTGAAGCTTTCTTT. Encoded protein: CASSSRIGGANTEAFF.

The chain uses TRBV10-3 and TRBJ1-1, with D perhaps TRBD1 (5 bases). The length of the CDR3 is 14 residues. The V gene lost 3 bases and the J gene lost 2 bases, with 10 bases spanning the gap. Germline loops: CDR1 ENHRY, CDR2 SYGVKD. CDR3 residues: CAISDRVGNTEAFF. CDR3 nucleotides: TGTGCCATCAGTGACAGGGTGGGTAACACTGAAGCTTTCTTT.

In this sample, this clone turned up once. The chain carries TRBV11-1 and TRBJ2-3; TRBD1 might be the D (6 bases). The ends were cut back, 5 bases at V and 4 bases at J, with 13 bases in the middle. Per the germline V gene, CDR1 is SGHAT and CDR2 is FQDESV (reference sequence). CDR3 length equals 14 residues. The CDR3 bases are TGTGCCAGCAGCCGCACCGGACAGTCAGATACGCAGTATTTT. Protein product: CASSRTGQSDTQYF.

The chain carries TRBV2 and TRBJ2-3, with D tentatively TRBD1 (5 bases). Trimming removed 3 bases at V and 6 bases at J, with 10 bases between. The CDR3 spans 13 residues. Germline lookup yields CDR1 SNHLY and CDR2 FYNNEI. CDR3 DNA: TGTGCCAGCAGTGACAGGGCCCGGGATACGCAGTATTTT. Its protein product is CASSDRARDTQYF.

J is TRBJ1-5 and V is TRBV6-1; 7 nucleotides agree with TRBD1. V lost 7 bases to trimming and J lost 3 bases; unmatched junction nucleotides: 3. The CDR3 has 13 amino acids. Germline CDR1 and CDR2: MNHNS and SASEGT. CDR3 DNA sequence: TGTGCCAGCATCGGGACAGCCAATCAGCCCCAGCATTTT. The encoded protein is CASIGTANQPQHF.

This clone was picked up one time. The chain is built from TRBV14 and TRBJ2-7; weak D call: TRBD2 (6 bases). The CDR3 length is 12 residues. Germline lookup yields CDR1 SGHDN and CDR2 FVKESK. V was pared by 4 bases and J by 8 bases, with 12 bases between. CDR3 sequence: CASSPIGGKQYF. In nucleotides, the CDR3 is TGTGCCAGCAGCCCTATCGGGGGTAAGCAGTACTTC.

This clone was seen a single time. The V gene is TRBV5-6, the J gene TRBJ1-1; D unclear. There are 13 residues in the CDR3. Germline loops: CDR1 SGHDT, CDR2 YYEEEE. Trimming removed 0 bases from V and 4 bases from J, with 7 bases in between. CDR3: CASSLEGSTEAFF. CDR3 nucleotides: TGTGCCAGCAGCTTGGAAGGGAGCACTGAAGCTTTCTTT.

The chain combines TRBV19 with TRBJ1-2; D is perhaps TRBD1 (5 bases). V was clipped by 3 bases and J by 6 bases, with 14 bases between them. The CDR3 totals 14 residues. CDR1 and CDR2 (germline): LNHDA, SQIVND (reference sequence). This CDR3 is CASSMTSGQNGYTF. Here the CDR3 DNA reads TGTGCCAGTAGTATGACGTCAGGGCAGAATGGCTACACCTTC. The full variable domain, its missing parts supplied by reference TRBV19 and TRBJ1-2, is DGGITQSPKYLFRKEGQNVTLSCEQNLNHDAMYWYRQDPGQGLRLIYYSQIVNDFQKGDIAEGYSVSREKKESFPLTVTSAQKNPTAFYLCASSMTSGQNGYTFGSGTRLTVV.

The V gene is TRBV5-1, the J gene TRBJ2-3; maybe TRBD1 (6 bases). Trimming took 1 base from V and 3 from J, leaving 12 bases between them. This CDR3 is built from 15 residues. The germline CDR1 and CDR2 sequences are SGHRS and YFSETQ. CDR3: CASSLLLDSTDTQYF. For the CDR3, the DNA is TGCGCCAGCAGCTTGCTCCTGGACAGTACAGATACGCAGTATTTT. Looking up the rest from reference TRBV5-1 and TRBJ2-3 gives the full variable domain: KAGVTQTPRYLIKTRGQQVTLSCSPISGHRSVSWYQQTPGQGLQFLFEYFSETQRNKGNFPGRFSGRQFSNSRSEMNVSTLELGDSALYLCASSLLLDSTDTQYFGPGTRLTVL.

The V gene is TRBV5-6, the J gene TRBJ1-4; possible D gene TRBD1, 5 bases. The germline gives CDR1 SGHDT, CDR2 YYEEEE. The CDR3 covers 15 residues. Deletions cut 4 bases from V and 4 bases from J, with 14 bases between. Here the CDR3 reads CASSGGAGLNEKLFF. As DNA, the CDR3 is TGTGCCAGCAGCGGCGGGGCGGGCCTTAATGAAAAACTGTTTTTT.

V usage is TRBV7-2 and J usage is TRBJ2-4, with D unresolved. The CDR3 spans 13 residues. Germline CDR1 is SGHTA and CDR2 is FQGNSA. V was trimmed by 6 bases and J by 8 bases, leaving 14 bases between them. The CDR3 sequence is CASRSIGRDIQYF. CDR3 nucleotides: TGTGCCAGCAGGTCGATAGGCCGGGACATTCAGTACTTC.

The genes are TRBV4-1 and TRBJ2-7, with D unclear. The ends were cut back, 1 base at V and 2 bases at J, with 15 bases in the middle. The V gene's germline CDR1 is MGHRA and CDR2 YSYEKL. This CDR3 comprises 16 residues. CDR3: CASSQGLGLKAYEQYF. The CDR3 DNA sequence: TGCGCCAGCAGCCAAGGTCTAGGCCTGAAGGCCTACGAGCAGTACTTC.

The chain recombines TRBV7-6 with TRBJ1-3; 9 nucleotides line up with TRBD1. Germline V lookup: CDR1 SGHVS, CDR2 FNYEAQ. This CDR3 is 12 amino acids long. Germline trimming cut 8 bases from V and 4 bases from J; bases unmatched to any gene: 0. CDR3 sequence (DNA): TGTGCCAGCGGGACAGGGGGAAACACCATATATTTT. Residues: CASGTGGNTIYF.

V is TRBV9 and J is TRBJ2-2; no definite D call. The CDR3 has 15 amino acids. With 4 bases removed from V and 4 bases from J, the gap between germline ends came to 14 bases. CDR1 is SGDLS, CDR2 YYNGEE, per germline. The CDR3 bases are TGTGCCAGCAGCCCTGTTGATAGGAGCACCGGGGAGCTGTTTTTT. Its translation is CASSPVDRSTGELFF.

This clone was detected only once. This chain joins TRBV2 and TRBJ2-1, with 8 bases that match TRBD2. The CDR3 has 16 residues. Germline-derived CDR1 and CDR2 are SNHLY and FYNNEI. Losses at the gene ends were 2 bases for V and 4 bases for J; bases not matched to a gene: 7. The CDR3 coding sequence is TGTGCCAGCAGTGAAAACTACGGGGGGGGGTACAATGAGCAGTTCTTC. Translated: CASSENYGGGYNEQFF. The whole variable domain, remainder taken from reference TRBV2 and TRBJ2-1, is EPEVTQTPSHQVTQMGQEVILRCVPISNHLYFYWYRQILGQKVEFLVSFYNNEISEKSEIFDDQFSVERPDGSNFTLKIRSTKLEDSAMYFCASSENYGGGYNEQFFGPGTRLTVL.

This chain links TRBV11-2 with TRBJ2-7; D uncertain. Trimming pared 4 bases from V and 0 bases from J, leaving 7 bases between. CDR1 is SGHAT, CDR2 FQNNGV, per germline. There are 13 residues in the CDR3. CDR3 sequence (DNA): TGTGCCAGCAGCTACCCCGGCTCCTACGAGCAGTACTTC. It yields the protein CASSYPGSYEQYF.

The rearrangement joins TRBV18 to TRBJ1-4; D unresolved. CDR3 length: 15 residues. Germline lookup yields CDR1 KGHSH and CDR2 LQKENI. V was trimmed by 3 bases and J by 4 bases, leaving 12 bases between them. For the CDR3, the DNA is TGTGCCAGCTCACCCACAATCGGAGATAATGAAAAACTGTTTTTT. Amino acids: CASSPTIGDNEKLFF.